This entry is about one TCR beta chain. The antigen remains undetermined. These data belong to a study of OX40 agonist ivuxolimab in advanced cancers. About the study: A history of anti-PD-1, anti-PD-L1 or anti-CTLA-4 therapy was acceptable, and about 37% had some. Study outcomes and limitations: Among the lowest levels of clonal expansion were found in partial responders at 0.1-3.0 mg/kg. The authors did not determine the antigen specificity of the expanded peripheral T cells. In the 0.1 to 3.0 mg/kg range, CD4+ and CD8+ blood T cells had expanded clonally by week 6.

This CDR3 has 15 residues. Per the germline V gene, CDR1 is SGHAT and CDR2 is FQNNGV. Trimming took off 5 bases at V and 5 bases at J, with 18 bases between the two ends. This table comes from immunoSEQ multiplex PCR, and its TCRdb copy is limited to in-frame clones, with some not included. The table lists fewer than 30,000 clones, 85% of them singletons, with around 27% in the top ten. This clonotype was sampled from an adult with an advanced solid tumor such as melanoma, head and neck, liver or kidney cancer. The V gene is TRBV11-2, the J gene TRBJ2-5; maybe TRBD1 (6 bases). Sequences were derived from CD4+ or CD8+ T cells sorted from blood, sampled in a trial of the OX40 agonist ivuxolimab. The CDR3 DNA follows: TGTGCCAGCAGCCAATCACAGGGACGTGTGGAGACCCAGTACTTC. This codes for CASSQSQGRVETQYF.